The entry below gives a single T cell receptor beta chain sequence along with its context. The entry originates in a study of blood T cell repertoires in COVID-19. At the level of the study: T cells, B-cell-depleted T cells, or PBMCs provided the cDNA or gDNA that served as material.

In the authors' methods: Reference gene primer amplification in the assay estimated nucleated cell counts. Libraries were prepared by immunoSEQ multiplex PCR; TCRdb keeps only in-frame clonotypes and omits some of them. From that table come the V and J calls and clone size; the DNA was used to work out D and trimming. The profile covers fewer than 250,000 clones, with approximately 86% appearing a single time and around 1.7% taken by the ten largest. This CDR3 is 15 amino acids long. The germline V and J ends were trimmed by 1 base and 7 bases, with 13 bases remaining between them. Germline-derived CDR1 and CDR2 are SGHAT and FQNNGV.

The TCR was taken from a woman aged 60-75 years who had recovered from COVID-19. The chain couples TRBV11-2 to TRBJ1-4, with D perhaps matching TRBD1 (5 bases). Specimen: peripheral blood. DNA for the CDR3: TGTGCCAGCAGCTTAGTCGGGGGGAGAGGTGAAAAACTGTTTTTT. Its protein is CASSLVGGRGEKLFF.